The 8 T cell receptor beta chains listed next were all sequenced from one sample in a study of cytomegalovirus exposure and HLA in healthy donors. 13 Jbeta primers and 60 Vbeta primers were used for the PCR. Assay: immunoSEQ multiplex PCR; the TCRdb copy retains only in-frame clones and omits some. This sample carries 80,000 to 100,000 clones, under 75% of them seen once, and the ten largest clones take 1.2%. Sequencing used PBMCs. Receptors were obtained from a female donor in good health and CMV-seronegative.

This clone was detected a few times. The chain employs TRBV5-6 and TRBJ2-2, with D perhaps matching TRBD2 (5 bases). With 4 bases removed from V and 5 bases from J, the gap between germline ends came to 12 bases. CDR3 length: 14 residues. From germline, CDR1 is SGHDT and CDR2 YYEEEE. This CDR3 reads CASSLQGLTGELFF. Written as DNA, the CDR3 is TGTGCCAGCAGCCTCCAAGGACTGACCGGGGAGCTGTTTTTT.

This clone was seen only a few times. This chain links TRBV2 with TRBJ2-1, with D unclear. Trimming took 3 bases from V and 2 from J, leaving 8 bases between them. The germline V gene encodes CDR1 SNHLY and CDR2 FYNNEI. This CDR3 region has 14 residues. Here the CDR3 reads CASSDFPTYNEQFF. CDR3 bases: TGTGCCAGCAGTGATTTTCCTACCTACAATGAGCAGTTCTTC.

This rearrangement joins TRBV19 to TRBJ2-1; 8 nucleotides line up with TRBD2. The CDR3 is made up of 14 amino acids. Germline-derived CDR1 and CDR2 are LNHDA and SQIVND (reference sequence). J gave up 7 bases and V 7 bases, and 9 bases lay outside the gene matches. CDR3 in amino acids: CASTIAGTRNEQFF. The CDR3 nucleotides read TGTGCCAGTACCATAGCGGGAACGAGGAATGAGCAGTTCTTC. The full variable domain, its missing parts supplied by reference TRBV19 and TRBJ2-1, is DGGITQSPKYLFRKEGQNVTLSCEQNLNHDAMYWYRQDPGQGLRLIYYSQIVNDFQKGDIAEGYSVSREKKESFPLTVTSAQKNPTAFYLCASTIAGTRNEQFFGPGTRLTVL.

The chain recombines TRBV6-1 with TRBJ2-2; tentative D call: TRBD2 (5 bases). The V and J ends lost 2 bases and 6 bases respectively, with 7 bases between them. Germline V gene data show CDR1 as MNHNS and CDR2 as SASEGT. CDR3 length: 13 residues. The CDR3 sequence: CASSERDPGELFF. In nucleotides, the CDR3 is TGTGCCAGCAGTGAACGGGATCCCGGGGAGCTGTTTTTT.

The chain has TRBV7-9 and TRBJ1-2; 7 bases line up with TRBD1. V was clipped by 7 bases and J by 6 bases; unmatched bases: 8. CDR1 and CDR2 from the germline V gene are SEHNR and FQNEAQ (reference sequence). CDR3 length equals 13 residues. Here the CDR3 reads CASNFRDSDGYTF. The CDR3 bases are TGTGCCAGCAACTTCCGGGACAGCGATGGCTACACCTTC.

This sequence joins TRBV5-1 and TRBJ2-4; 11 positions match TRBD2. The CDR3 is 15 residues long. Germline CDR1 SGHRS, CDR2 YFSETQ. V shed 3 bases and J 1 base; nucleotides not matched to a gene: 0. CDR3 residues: CASSSSGGAKNIQYF. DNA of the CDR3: TGCGCCAGCAGCTCTAGCGGGGGGGCCAAAAACATTCAGTACTTC.

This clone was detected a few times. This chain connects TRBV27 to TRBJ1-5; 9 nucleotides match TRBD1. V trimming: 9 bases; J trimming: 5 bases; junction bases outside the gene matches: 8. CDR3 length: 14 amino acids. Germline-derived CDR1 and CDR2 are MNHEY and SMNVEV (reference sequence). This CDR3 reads CASHPGQGYQPQHF. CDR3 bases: TGTGCCAGTCACCCGGGACAGGGATATCAGCCCCAGCATTTT.

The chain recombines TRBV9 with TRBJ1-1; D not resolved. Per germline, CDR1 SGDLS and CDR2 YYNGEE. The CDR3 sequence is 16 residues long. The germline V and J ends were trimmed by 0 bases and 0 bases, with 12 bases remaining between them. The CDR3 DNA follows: TGTGCCAGCAGCGTAGGGACTCAAGGTCTGAACACTGAAGCTTTCTTT. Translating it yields CASSVGTQGLNTEAFF. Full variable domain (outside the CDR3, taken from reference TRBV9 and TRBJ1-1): DSGVTQTPKHLITATGQRVTLRCSPRSGDLSVYWYQQSLDQGLQFLIQYYNGEERAKGNILERFSAQQFPDLHSELNLSSLELGDSALYFCASSVGTQGLNTEAFFGQGTRLTVV.